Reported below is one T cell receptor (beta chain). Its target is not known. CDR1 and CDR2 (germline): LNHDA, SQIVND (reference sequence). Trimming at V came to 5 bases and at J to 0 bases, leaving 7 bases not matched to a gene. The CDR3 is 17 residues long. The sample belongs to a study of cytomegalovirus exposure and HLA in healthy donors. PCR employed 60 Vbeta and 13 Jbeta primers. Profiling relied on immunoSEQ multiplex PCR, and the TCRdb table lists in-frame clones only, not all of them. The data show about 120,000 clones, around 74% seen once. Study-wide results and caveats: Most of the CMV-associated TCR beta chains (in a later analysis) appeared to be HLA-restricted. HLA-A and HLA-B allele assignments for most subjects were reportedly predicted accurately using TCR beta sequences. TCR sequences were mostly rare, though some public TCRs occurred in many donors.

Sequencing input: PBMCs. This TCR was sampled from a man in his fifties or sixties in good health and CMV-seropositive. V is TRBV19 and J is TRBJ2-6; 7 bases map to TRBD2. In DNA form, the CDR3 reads TGTGCCAGTAGTCCCCAGGCGGGGGACTCTGGGGCCAACGTCCTGACTTTC. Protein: CASSPQAGDSGANVLTF.